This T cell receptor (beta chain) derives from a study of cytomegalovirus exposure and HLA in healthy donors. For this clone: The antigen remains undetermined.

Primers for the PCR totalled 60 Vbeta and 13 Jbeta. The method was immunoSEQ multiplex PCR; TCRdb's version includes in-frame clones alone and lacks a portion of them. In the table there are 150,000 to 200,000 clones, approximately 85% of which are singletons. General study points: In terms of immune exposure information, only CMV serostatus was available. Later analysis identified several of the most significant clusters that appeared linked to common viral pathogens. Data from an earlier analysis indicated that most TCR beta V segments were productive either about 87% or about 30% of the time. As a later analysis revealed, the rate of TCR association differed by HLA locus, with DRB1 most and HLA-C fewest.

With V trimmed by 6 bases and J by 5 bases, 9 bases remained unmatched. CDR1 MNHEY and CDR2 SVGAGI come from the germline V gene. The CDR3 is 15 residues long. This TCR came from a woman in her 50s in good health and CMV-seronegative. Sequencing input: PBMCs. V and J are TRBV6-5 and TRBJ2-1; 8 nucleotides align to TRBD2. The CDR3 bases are TGTGCCAGCAGCATCCGGGAGGGCCGCAACAATGAGCAGTTCTTC. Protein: CASSIREGRNNEQFF.